This T cell receptor beta chain comes out of a study of blood T cell repertoires in COVID-19. Study information: COVID-19 samples, acute and convalescent, were from the United States, Italy and Spain. In each case, the material was cDNA or gDNA derived from T cells, B-cell-depleted T cells, or PBMCs.

This CDR3 has 15 amino acids. With V trimmed by 4 bases and J by 7 bases, 6 bases remained unmatched. CDR1 and CDR2 (germline): SGHRS, YFSETQ. The Seattle patients, enrolled during active infection, were followed longitudinally. TCRdb keeps only in-frame clones here, not all; method: immunoSEQ multiplex PCR. Of fewer than 650,000 clones detected, 85% to 90% appear once; the ten largest clones hold roughly 8%. This chain connects TRBV5-1 to TRBJ2-1, with 12 bases identical to TRBD2. The origin of this receptor is a woman aged 45 to 65 with COVID-19, enrolled during active disease. Sample: peripheral blood. The CDR3 reads CASSMTSGGHNEQFF. CDR3 bases: TGCGCCAGCAGCATGACTAGCGGGGGACATAATGAGCAGTTCTTC.